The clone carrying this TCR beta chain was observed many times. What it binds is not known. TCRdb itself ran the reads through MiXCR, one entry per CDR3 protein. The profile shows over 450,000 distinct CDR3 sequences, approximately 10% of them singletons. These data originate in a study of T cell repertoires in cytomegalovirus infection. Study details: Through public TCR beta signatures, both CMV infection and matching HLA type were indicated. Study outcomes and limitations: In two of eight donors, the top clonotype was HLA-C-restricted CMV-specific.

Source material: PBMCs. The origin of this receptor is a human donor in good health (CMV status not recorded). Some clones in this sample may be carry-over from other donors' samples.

This CDR3 reads CSARDRGQYGYTF. The CDR3 bases are TGCAGTGCTAGAGACAGGGGGCAGTATGGCTACACCTTC. The gene calls are TRBV20-1 and TRBJ1-2, with TRBD1 matching over 8 bases. CDR1 is DFQATT, CDR2 SNEGSKA, per germline (reference sequence). The CDR3 has 13 residues. With 0 bases clipped from V and 5 bases from J, the junction kept 2 bases outside the gene matches.